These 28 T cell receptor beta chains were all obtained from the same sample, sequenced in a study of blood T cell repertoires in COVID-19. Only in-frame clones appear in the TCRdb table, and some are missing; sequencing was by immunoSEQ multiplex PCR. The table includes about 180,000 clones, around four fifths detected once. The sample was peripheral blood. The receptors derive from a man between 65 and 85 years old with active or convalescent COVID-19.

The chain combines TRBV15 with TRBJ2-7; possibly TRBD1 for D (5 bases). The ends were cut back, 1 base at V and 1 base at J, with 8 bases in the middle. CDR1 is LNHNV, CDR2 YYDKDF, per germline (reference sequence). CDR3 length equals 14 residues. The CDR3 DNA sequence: TGTGCCACCAGCAGAGCGCCAGGGTCCTACGAGCAGTACTTC. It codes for CATSRAPGSYEQYF.

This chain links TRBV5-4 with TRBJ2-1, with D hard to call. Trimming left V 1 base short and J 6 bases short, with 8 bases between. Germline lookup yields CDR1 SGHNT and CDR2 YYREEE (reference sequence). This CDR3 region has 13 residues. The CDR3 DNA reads TGTGCCAGCAGCTTGTGGCAGGCCAATGAGCAGTTCTTC. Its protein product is CASSLWQANEQFF.

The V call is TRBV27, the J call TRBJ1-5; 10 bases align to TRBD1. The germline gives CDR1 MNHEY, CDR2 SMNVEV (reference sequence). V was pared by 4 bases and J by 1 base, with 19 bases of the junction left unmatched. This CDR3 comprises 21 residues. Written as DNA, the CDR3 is TGTGCCAGCAGTTCCCGCTTAGTCCGGGACAGGGGAGGCCAAAGCAATCAGCCCCAGCATTTT. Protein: CASSSRLVRDRGGQSNQPQHF.

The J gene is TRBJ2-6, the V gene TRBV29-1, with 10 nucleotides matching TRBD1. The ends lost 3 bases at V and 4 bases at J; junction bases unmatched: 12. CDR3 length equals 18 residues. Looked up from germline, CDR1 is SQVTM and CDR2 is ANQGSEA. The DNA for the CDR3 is TGCAGCGTTGAGCTCCGGGACAGGGGTCCCGGGGGGGCCAACGTCCTGACTTTC. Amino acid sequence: CSVELRDRGPGGANVLTF.

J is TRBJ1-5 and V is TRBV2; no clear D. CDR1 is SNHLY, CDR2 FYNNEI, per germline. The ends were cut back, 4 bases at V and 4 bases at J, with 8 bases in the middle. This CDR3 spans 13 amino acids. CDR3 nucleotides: TGTGCCAGCAGTGTAGTGGTTAATCAGCCCCAGCATTTT. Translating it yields CASSVVVNQPQHF.

CDR3 region: CASSPMGPRGNEQFF. CDR3 nucleotide sequence: TGTGCCAGCTCACCGATGGGCCCCCGAGGGAATGAGCAGTTCTTC. The chain carries TRBV18 and TRBJ2-1; D possibly corresponds to TRBD2 (5 bases). The CDR3 is 15 amino acids. V was trimmed by 3 bases and J by 7 bases, leaving 16 bases between them. Germline V gene sequence: CDR1 KGHSH, CDR2 LQKENI.

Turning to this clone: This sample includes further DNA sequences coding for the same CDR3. DNA of the CDR3: TGTGCCAGTAGTGGGACAGGGGGCCATCAGCCCCAGCATTTT. This sequence encodes CASSGTGGHQPQHF. The chain is built from TRBV19 and TRBJ1-5, with 12 bases that match TRBD1. The CDR3 length is 14 residues. Germline loops: CDR1 LNHDA, CDR2 SQIVND (reference sequence). J was trimmed by 5 bases and V by 5 bases; bases with no gene match: 1.

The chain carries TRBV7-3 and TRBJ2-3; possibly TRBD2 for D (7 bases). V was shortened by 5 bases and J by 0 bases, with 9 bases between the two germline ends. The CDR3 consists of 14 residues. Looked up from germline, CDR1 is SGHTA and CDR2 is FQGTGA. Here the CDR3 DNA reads TGTGCCAGCAGCAAGGGGGGGAGCACAGATACGCAGTATTTT. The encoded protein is CASSKGGSTDTQYF. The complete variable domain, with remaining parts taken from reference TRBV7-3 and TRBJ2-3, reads GAGVSQTPSNKVTEKGKYVELRCDPISGHTALYWYRQSLGQGPEFLIYFQGTGAADDSGLPNDRFFAVRPEGSVSTLKIQRTERGDSAVYLCASSKGGSTDTQYFGPGTRLTVL.

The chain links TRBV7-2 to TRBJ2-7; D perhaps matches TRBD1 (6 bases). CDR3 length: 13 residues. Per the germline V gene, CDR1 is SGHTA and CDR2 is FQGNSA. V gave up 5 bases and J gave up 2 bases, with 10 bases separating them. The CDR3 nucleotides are TGTGCCAGCAGCCAGGACAGAACCTACGAGCAGTACTTC. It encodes CASSQDRTYEQYF.

CDR3 protein: CASSIRGQGEQQPQHF. CDR3 nucleotides: TGTGCCAGTAGTATTCGGGGACAGGGGGAACAGCAGCCCCAGCATTTT. The chain couples TRBV19 to TRBJ1-5, with 11 bases lining up with TRBD1. J lost 7 bases, V lost 3 bases, and 8 bases had no gene match. CDR3 size: 16 residues. Germline V lookup: CDR1 LNHDA, CDR2 SQIVND (reference sequence).

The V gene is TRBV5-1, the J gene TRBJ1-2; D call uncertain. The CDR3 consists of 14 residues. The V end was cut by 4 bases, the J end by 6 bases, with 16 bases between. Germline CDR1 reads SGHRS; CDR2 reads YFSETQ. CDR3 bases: TGCGCCAGCAGCCCTACATCCGGGAGAGATGGCTACACCTTC. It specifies CASSPTSGRDGYTF. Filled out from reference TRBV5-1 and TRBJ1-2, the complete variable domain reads KAGVTQTPRYLIKTRGQQVTLSCSPISGHRSVSWYQQTPGQGLQFLFEYFSETQRNKGNFPGRFSGRQFSNSRSEMNVSTLELGDSALYLCASSPTSGRDGYTFGSGTRLTVV.

The CDR3 DNA reads TGCGCCAGCAGCCAAGATGGTTCTAGCACAGAGACCCAGTACTTC. Its protein product is CASSQDGSSTETQYF. The chain employs TRBV4-3 and TRBJ2-5; maybe TRBD2 (5 bases). The CDR3 runs 15 residues. Trimming took 0 bases from V and 4 from J, leaving 12 bases between them. CDR1 and CDR2 from the germline V gene are LGHNA and YSLEER.

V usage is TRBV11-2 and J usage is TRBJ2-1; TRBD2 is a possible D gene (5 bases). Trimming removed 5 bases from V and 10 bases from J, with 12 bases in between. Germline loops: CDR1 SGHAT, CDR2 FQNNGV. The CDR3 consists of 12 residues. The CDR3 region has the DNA TGTGCCAGCAGCCCGGACTGGATGGAGCAGTTCTTC. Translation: CASSPDWMEQFF.

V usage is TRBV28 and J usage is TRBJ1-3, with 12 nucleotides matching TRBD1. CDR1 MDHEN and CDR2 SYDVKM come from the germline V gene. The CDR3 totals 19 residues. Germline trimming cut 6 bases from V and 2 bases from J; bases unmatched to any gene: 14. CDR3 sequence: CASSLRDRGRFYTGNTIYF. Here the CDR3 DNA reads TGTGCCAGCAGCTTAAGGGACAGGGGGCGCTTCTATACTGGAAACACCATATATTTT.

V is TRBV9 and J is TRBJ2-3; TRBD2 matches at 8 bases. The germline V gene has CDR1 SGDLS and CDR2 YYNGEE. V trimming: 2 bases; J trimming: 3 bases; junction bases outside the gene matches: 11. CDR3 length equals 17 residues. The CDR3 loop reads CASSVVPGGAGTDTQYF. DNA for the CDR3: TGTGCCAGCAGCGTCGTCCCCGGGGGGGCTGGGACAGATACGCAGTATTTT.

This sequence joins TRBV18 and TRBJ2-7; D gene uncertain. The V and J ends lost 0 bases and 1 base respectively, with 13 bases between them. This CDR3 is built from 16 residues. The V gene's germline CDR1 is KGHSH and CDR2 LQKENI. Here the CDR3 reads CASSPPPKSRSYEQYF. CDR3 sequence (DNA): TGTGCCAGCTCACCACCACCTAAATCTCGATCCTACGAGCAGTACTTC.

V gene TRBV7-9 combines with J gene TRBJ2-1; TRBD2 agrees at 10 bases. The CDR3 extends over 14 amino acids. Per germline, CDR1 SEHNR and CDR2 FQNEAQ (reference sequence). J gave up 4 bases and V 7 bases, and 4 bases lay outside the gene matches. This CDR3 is CASNPSGRYNEQFF. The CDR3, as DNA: TGTGCCAGCAACCCTAGCGGGAGATACAATGAGCAGTTCTTC.

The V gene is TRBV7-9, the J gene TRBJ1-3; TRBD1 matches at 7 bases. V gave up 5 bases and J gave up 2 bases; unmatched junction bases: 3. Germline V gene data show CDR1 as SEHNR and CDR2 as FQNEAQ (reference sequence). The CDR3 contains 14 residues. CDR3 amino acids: CASSPTGTGNTIYF. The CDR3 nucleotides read TGTGCCAGCAGCCCGACAGGGACTGGAAACACCATATATTTT.

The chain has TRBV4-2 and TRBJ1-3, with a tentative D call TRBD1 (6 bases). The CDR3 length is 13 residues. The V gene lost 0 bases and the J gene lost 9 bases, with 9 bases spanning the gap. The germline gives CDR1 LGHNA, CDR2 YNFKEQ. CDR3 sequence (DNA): TGTGCCAGCAGCCAAGAGTTGGACAGCACCATATATTTT. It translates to CASSQELDSTIYF.

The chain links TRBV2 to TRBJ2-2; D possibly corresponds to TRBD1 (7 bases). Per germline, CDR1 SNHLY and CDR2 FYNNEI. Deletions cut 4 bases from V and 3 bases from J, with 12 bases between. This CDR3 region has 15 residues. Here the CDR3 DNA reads TGTGCCAGCAGTGGGACAGGAGGGTACACCGGGGAGCTGTTTTTT. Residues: CASSGTGGYTGELFF. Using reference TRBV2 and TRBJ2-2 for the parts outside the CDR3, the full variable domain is EPEVTQTPSHQVTQMGQEVILRCVPISNHLYFYWYRQILGQKVEFLVSFYNNEISEKSEIFDDQFSVERPDGSNFTLKIRSTKLEDSAMYFCASSGTGGYTGELFFGEGSRLTVL.

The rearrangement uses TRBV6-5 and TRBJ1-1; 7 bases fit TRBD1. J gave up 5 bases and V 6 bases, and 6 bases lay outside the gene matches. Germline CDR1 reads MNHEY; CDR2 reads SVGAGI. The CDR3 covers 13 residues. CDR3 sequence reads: CASRNQGETEAFF. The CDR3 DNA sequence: TGTGCCAGCAGAAACCAGGGGGAGACTGAAGCTTTCTTT.

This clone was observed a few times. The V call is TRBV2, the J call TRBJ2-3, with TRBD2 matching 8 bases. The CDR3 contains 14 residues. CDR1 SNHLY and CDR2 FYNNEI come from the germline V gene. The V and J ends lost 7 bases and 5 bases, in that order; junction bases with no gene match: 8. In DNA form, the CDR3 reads TGTGCCAGCAAGAGTGACGGGGGGGGAGATACGCAGTATTTT. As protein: CASKSDGGGDTQYF.

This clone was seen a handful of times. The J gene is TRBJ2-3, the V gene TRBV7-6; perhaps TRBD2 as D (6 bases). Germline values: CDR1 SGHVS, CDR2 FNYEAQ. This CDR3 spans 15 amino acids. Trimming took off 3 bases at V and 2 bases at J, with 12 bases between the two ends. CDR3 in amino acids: CASSLEGGITDTQYF. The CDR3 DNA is TGTGCCAGCAGCTTGGAGGGCGGAATCACAGATACGCAGTATTTT.

The CDR3 DNA reads as TGTGCCAGCAGTTTAGGTGCCCCGGGGGACGAGCAGTACTTC. It specifies CASSLGAPGDEQYF. The chain uses TRBV27 and TRBJ2-7, with D possibly matching TRBD2 (6 bases). Trimming left V 2 bases short and J 5 bases short, with 13 bases between. The CDR3 contains 14 residues. Germline CDR1 reads MNHEY; CDR2 reads SMNVEV (reference sequence).

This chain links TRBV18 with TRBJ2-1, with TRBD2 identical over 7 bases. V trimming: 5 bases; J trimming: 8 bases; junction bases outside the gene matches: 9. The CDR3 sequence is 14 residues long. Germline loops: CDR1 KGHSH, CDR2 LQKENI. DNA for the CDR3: TGTGCCAGCTCAGGGCTAGCGGTGGGTGATGAGCAGTTCTTC. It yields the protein CASSGLAVGDEQFF.

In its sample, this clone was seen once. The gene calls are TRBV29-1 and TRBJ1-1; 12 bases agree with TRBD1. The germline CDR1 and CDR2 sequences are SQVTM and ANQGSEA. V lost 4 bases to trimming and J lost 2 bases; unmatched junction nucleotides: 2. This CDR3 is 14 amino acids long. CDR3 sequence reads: CSVVGTGGNTEAFF. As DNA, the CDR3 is TGCAGCGTTGTTGGGACAGGGGGCAACACTGAAGCTTTCTTT.

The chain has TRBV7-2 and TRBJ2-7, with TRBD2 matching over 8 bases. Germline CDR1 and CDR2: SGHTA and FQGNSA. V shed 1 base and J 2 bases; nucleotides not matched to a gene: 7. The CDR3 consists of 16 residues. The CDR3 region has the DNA TGTGCCAGCAGCTTAGGGGGCGGGGGGACCCCCTACGAGCAGTACTTC. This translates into CASSLGGGGTPYEQYF.

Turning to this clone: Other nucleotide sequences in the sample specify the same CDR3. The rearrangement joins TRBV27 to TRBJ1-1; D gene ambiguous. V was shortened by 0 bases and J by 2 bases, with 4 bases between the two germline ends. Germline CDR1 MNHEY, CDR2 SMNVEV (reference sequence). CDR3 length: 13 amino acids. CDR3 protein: CASSLSRNTEAFF. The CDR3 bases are TGTGCCAGCAGTTTATCCCGTAACACTGAAGCTTTCTTT.